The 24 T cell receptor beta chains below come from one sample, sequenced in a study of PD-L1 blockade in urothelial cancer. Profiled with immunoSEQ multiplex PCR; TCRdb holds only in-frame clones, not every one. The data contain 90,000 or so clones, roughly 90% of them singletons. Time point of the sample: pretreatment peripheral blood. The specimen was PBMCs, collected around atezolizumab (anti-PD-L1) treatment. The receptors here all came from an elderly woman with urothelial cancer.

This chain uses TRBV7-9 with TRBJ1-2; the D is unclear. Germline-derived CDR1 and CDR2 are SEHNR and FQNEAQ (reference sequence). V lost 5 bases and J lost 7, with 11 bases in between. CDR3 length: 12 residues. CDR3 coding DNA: TGTGCCAGCAGCACCAGGCAAGGTGGCTACACCTTC. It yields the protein CASSTRQGGYTF. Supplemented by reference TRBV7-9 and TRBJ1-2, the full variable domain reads DTGVSQNPRHKITKRGQNVTFRCDPISEHNRLYWYRQTLGQGPEFLTYFQNEAQLEKSRLLSDRFSAERPKGSFSTLEIQRTEQGDSAMYLCASSTRQGGYTFGSGTRLTVV.

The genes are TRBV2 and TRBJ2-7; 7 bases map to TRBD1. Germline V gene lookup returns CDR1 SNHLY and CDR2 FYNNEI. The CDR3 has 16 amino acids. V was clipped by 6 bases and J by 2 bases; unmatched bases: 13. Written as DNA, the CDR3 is TGTGCCAGCAGGCCAAGTCTGGGACAGAGCACCTACGAGCAGTACTTC. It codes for CASRPSLGQSTYEQYF.

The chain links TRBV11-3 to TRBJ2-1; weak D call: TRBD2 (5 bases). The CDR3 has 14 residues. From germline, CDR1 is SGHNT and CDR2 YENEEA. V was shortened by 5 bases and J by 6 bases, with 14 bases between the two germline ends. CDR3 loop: CASSPSRTGNEQFF. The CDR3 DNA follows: TGTGCCAGCAGCCCGAGTAGGACTGGCAATGAGCAGTTCTTC.

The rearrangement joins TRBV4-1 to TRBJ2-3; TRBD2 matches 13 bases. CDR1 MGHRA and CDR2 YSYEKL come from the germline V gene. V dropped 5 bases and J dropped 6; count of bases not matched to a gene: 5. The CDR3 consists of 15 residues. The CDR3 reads CASSGLAGVGDTQYF. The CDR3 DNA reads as TGCGCCAGCAGCGGACTAGCGGGAGTAGGGGATACGCAGTATTTT.

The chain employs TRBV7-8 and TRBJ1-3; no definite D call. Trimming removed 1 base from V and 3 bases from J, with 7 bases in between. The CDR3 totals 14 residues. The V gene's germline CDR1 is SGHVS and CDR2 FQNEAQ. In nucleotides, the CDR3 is TGTGCCAGCAGCTTAGGGGCGGGTGGAAACACCATATATTTT. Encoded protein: CASSLGAGGNTIYF.

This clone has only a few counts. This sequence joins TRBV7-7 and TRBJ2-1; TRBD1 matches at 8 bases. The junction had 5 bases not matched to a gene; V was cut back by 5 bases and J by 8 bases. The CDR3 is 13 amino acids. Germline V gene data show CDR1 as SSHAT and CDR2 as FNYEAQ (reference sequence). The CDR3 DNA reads TGTGCCAGCAGCCCCGGACAGGGCGATGAGCAGTTCTTC. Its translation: CASSPGQGDEQFF.

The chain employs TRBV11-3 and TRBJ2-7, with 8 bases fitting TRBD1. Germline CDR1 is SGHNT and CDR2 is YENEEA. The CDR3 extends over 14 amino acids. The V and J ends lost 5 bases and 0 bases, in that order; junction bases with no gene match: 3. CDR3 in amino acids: CASSAGQASYEQYF. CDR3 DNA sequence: TGTGCCAGCAGCGCGGGACAGGCCTCCTACGAGCAGTACTTC. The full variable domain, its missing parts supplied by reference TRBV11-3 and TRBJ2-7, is EAGVVQSPRYKIIEKKQPVAFWCNPISGHNTLYWYLQNLGQGPELLIRYENEEAVDDSQLPKDRFSAERLKGVDSTLKIQPAELGDSAVYLCASSAGQASYEQYFGPGTRLTVT.

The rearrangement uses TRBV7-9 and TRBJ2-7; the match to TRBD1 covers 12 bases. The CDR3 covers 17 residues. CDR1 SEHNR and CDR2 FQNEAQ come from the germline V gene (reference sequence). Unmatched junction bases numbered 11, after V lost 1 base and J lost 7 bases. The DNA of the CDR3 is TGTGCCAGCAGCTTAGAGGGGACAGGGGGCGTTGTGCGGGAGCAGTACTTC. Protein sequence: CASSLEGTGGVVREQYF.

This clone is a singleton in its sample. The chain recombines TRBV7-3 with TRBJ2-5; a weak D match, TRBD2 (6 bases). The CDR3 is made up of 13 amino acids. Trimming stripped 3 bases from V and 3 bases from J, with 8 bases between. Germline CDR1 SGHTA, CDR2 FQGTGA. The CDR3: CASSFGGKETQYF. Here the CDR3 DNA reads TGTGCCAGCAGCTTCGGCGGGAAAGAGACCCAGTACTTC. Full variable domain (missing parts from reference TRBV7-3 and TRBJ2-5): GAGVSQTPSNKVTEKGKYVELRCDPISGHTALYWYRQSLGQGPEFLIYFQGTGAADDSGLPNDRFFAVRPEGSVSTLKIQRTERGDSAVYLCASSFGGKETQYFGPGTRLLVL.

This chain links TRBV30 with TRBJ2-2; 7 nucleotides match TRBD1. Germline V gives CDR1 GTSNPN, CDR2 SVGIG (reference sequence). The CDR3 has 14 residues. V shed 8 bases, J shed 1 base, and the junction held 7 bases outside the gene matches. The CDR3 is CAQGEQRNTGELFF. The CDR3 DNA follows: TGTGCCCAGGGGGAGCAGAGGAACACCGGGGAGCTGTTTTTT.

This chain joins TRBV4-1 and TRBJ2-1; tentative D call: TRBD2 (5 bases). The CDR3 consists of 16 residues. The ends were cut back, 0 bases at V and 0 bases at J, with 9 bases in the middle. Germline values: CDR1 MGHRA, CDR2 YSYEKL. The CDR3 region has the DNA TGCGCCAGCAGCCAAGAATCCAGCGGCTCCTACAATGAGCAGTTCTTC. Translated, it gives CASSQESSGSYNEQFF.

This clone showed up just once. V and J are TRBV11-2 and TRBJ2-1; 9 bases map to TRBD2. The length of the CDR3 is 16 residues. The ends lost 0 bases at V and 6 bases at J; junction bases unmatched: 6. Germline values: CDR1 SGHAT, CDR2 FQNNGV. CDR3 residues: CASSLDRVAGANEQFF. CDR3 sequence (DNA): TGTGCCAGCAGCTTAGATAGGGTAGCGGGAGCCAATGAGCAGTTCTTC.

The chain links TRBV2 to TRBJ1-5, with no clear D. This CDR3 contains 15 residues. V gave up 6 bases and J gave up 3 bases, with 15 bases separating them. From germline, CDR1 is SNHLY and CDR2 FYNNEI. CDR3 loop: CASSPIGQINQPQHF. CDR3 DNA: TGTGCCAGCAGCCCCATTGGGCAGATCAATCAGCCCCAGCATTTT.

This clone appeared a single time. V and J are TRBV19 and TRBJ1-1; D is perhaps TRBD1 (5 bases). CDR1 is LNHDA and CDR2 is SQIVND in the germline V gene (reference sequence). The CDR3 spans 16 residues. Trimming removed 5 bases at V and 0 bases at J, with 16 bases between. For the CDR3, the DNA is TGTGCCAGTAGTCTCCCGTTGCAGGGCCTGAACACTGAAGCTTTCTTT. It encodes CASSLPLQGLNTEAFF.

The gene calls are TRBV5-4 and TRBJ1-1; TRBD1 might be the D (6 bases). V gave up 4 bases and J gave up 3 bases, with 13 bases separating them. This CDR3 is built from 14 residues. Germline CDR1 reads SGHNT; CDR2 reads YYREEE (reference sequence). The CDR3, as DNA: TGTGCCAGCAGCCCCGGGACACGGGACACTGAAGCTTTCTTT. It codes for CASSPGTRDTEAFF.

DNA for the CDR3: TGCGCCAGCCTCCGGGATTCAAACTGGAACACTGAAGCTTTCTTT. Residues: CASLRDSNWNTEAFF. V and J are TRBV5-1 and TRBJ1-1; D not resolved. The V end was cut by 7 bases, the J end by 1 base, with 17 bases between. Germline V gene lookup returns CDR1 SGHRS and CDR2 YFSETQ. CDR3 length: 15 amino acids.

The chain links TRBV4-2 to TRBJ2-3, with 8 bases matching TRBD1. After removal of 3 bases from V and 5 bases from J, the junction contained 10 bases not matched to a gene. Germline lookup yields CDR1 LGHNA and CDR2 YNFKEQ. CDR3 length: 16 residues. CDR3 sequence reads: CASSHRSGQGQDTQYF. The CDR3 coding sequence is TGTGCCAGCAGCCACCGATCCGGACAGGGACAAGATACGCAGTATTTT.

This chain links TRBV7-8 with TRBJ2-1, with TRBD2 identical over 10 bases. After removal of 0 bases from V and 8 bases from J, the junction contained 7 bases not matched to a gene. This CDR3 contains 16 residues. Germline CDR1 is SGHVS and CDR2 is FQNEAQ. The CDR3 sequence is CASSLAQASGSDEQFF. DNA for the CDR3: TGTGCCAGCAGCTTAGCTCAGGCTAGCGGGAGTGATGAGCAGTTCTTC.

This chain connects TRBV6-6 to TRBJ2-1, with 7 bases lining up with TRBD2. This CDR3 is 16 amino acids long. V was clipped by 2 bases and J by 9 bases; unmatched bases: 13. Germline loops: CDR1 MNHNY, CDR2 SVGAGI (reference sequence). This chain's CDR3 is CASSYPSMASGREQFF. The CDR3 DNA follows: TGTGCCAGCAGTTACCCTTCTATGGCTAGCGGACGTGAGCAGTTCTTC.

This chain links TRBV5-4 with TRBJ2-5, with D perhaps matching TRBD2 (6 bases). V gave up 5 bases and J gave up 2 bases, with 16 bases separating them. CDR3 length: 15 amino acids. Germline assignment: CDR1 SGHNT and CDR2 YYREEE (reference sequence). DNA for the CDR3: TGTGCCAGCAGGCATTCTTCGGGGGAACAAGAGACCCAGTACTTC. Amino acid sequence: CASRHSSGEQETQYF.

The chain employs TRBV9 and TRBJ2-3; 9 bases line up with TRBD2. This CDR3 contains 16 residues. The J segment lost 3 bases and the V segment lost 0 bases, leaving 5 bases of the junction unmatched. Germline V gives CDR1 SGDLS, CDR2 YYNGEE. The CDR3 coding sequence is TGTGCCAGCAGCGTAGGGCCTAGCGGGAATACAGATACGCAGTATTTT. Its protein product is CASSVGPSGNTDTQYF.

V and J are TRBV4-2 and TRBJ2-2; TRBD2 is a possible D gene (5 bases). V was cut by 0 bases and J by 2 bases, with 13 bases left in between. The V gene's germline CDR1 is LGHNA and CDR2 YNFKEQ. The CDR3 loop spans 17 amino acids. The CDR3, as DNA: TGTGCCAGCAGCCAAGAAGTGAATGGGAGAAACACCGGGGAGCTGTTTTTT. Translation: CASSQEVNGRNTGELFF.

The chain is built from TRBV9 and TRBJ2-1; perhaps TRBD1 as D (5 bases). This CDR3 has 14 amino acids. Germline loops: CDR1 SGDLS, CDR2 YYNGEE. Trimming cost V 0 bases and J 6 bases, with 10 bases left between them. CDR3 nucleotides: TGTGCCAGCAGCGTAGCAGGGATCGGCAATGAGCAGTTCTTC. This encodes CASSVAGIGNEQFF.

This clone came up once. The CDR3 loop is CASSFGTANYGYTF. CDR3 DNA: TGTGCCAGCAGTTTCGGGACAGCTAACTATGGCTACACCTTC. The V call is TRBV28, the J call TRBJ1-2; 7 bases are a match to TRBD1. Germline V gene lookup returns CDR1 MDHEN and CDR2 SYDVKM. V gave up 3 bases and J gave up 0 bases; unmatched junction bases: 1. There are 14 residues in the CDR3.